The TCR beta chain under discussion was sequenced for a study of blood T cell repertoires in COVID-19. Across the whole study: PBMCs, B-cell-depleted T cells, or T cells provided the cDNA or gDNA that made up the material.

The CDR3 covers 17 residues. The V end was cut by 0 bases, the J end by 1 base, with 12 bases between. Germline-derived CDR1 and CDR2 are MNHEY and SMNVEV (reference sequence). The assay was immunoSEQ multiplex PCR, and TCRdb's table has in-frame clones only and misses some. The sample yields roughly 83,000 clones, roughly 83% seen once. The source of this sequence is a man aged 50-59 years with active COVID-19. The material sequenced was peripheral blood. The rearrangement links TRBV27 to TRBJ2-2; D is ambiguous. This chain's CDR3 is CASSLSLGRKNTGELFF. CDR3 in DNA: TGTGCCAGCAGTTTATCGCTAGGCAGAAAGAACACCGGGGAGCTGTTTTTT.